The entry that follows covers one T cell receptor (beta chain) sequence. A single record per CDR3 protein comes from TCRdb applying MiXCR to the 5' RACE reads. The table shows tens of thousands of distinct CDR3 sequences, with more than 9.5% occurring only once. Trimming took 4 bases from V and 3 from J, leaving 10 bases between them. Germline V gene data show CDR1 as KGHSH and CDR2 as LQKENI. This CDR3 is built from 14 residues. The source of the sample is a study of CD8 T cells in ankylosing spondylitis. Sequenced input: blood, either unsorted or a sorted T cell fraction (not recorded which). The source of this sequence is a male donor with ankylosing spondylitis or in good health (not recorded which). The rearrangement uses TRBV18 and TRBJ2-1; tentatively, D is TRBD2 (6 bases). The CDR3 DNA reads TGTGCCAGCTCACTTTCGACTAGCTACAATGAGCAGTTCTTC. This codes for CASSLSTSYNEQFF.